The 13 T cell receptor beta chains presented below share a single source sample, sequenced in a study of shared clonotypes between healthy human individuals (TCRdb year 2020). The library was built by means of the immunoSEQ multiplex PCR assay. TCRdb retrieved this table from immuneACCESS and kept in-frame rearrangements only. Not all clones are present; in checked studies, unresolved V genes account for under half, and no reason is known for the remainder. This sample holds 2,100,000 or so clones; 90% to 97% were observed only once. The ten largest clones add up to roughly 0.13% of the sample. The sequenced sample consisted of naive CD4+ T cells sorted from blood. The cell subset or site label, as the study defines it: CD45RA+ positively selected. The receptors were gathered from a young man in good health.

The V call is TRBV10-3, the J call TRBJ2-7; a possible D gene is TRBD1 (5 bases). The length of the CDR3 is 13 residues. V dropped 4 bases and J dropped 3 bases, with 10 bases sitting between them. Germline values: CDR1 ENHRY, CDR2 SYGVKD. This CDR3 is CAISAGPVYEQYF. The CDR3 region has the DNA TGTGCCATCAGTGCAGGGCCAGTCTACGAGCAGTACTTC.

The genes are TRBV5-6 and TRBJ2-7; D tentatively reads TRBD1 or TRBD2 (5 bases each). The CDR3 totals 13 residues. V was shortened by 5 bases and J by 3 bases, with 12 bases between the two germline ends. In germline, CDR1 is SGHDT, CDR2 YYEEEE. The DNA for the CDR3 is TGTGCCAGCAGACAGGAAGAGGGCTACGAGCAGTACTTC. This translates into CASRQEEGYEQYF. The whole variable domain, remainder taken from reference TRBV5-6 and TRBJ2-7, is DAGVTQSPTHLIKTRGQQVTLRCSPKSGHDTVSWYQQALGQGPQFIFQYYEEEERQRGNFPDRFSGHQFPNYSSELNVNALLLGDSALYLCASRQEEGYEQYFGPGTRLTVT.

This chain's CDR3 is CASSEAYSLLNTEAFF. Written as DNA, the CDR3 is TGTGCCAGCAGTGAAGCTTACAGCCTTTTGAACACTGAAGCTTTCTTT. The rearrangement joins TRBV6-1 to TRBJ1-1; D is uncertain. The CDR3 is 16 amino acids. CDR1 is MNHNS, CDR2 SASEGT, per germline. V gave up 0 bases and J gave up 0 bases, with 11 bases separating them.

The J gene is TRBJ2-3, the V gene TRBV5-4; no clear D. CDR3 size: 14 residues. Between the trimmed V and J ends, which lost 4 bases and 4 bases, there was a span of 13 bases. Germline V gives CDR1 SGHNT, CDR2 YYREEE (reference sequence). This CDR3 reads CASSPKVAADTQYF. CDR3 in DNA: TGTGCCAGCAGCCCCAAGGTGGCGGCAGATACGCAGTATTTT.

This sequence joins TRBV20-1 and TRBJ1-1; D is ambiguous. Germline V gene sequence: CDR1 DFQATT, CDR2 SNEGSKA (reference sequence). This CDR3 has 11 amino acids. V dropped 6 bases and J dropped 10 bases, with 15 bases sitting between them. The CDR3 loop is CSATGIDRAFF. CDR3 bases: TGCAGTGCGACGGGGATCGATCGAGCTTTCTTT.

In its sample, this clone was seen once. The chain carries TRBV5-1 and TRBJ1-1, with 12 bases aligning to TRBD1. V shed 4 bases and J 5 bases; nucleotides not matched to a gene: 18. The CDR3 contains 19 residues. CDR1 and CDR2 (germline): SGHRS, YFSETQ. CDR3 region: CASSLTPFGTGGAGTEAFF. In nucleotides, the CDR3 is TGCGCCAGCAGCCTTACCCCCTTCGGGACAGGGGGCGCCGGGACTGAAGCTTTCTTT.

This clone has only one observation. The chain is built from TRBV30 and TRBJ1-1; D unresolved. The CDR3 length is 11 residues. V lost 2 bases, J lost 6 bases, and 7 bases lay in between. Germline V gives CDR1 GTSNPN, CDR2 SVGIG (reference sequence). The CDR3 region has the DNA TGTGCCTGGAGTCAAGACTCTGAAGCTTTCTTT. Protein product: CAWSQDSEAFF.

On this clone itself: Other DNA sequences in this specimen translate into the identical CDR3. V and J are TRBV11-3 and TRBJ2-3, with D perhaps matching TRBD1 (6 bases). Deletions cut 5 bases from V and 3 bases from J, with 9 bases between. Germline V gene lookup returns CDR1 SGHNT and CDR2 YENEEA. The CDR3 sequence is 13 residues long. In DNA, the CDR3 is TGTGCCAGCAGCCTACAGGGTACAGATACGCAGTATTTT. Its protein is CASSLQGTDTQYF.

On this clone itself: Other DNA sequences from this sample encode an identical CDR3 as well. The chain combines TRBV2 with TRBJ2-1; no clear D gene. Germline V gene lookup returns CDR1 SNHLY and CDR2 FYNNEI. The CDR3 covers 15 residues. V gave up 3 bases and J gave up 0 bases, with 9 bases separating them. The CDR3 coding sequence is TGTGCCAGCAGTGACGGCGGTAGCTCCTACAATGAGCAGTTCTTC. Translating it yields CASSDGGSSYNEQFF.

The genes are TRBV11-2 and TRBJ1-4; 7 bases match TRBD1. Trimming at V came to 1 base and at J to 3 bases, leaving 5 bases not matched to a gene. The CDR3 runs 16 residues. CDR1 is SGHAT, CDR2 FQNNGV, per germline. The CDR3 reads CASSLVTGSPNEKLFF. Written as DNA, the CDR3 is TGTGCCAGCAGCTTAGTGACAGGGTCTCCTAATGAAAAACTGTTTTTT.

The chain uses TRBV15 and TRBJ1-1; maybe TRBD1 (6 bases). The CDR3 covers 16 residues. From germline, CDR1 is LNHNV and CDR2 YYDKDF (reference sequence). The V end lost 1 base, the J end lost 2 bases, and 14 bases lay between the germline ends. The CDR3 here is CATSRGGGAGNTEAFF. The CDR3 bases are TGTGCCACCAGCAGAGGTGGGGGCGCAGGAAACACTGAAGCTTTCTTT.

The CDR3, as DNA: TGTGCCAGCAGTGCTACAGGGTCGACTAATGAAAAACTGTTTTTT. Amino acid sequence: CASSATGSTNEKLFF. V usage is TRBV25-1 and J usage is TRBJ1-4; D may be TRBD1 (6 bases). Deletions cut 4 bases from V and 2 bases from J, with 11 bases between. The germline CDR1 and CDR2 sequences are MGHDK and SYGVNS. This CDR3 comprises 15 residues.

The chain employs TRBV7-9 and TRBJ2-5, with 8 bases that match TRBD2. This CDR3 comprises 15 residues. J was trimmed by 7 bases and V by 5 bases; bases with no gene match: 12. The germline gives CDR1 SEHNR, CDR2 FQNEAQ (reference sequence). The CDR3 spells CASSIQLAERVTQYF. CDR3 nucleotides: TGTGCCAGCAGCATACAACTAGCGGAACGTGTGACCCAGTACTTC.